A selection of T cell receptor beta chains follows, all from one sample in a study of shared clonotypes between healthy human individuals. The method was immunoSEQ multiplex PCR; TCRdb's version includes in-frame clones alone and lacks a portion of them. The top ten hold 8.5% to 14% of the sample, which has around 240,000 clones, about 65% seen once. Sequencing was performed on memory CD4+ T cells sorted from blood. These receptor sequences come from a man between 25 and 39 years old in good health. The CDR3 runs from the conserved cysteine through the conserved F or W. Fields, in order: J gene, clone size, D gene, V gene, CDR3 protein, CDR3 DNA. The D gene is left open where the match is weak. Clone size is stated in some rows and not others, as once, few, many or a class when expanded.

TRBJ2-5 | NA | TRBD1 | TRBV11-3 | CASSRGQGETQYF | TGTGCCAGCAGCAGGGGGCAGGGGGAGACCCAGTACTTC
TRBJ1-1 | NA | TRBD1 | TRBV5-1 | CASSKNRGLGTEAFF | TGCGCCAGCAGCAAGAACAGGGGGCTGGGCACTGAAGCTTTCTTT
TRBJ2-1 | NA | NA | TRBV5-5 | CASSLGPNPSNNEQFF | TGTGCCAGCAGCCTTGGGCCAAACCCCTCTAACAATGAGCAGTTCTTC
TRBJ2-1 | NA | TRBD1 | TRBV14 | CASSRGTGYYNEQFF | TGTGCCAGCAGCCGAGGGACAGGATACTACAATGAGCAGTTCTTC
TRBJ1-1 | once | NA | TRBV19 | CATRHNGEAFF | TGTGCCACCCGACATAACGGTGAAGCTTTCTTT
TRBJ1-3 | NA | NA | TRBV28 | CASSSGTSGNTIYF | TGTGCCAGCAGTTCCGGGACTTCTGGAAACACCATATATTTT
TRBJ2-7 | NA | TRBD2 | TRBV7-2 | CASSWTTSGRYEQYF | TGTGCCAGCAGCTGGACGACTAGCGGGAGATACGAGCAGTACTTC
TRBJ2-1 | many | NA | TRBV5-6 | CASSFTGSSSYNEQFF | TGTGCCAGCAGCTTTACAGGGTCCAGCTCCTACAATGAGCAGTTCTTC
TRBJ1-5 | NA | TRBD1 | TRBV7-2 | CASSLGGQGGQPQHF | TGTGCCAGCAGCTTAGGGGGACAGGGCGGTCAGCCCCAGCATTTT
TRBJ2-3 | NA | TRBD2 | TRBV18 | CASSPGLAGGPGTDTQYF | TGTGCCAGCTCACCTGGACTAGCGGGAGGGCCAGGCACAGATACGCAGTATTTT
TRBJ2-7 | NA | NA | TRBV14 | CASSLRLGPYEQYF | TGTGCCAGCAGTCTCCGACTAGGTCCCTACGAGCAGTACTTC
TRBJ2-2 | few | NA | TRBV10-2 | CASSPRGYRANTGELFF | TGCGCCAGCAGTCCCAGGGGCTACAGGGCGAACACCGGGGAGCTGTTTTTT
TRBJ2-5 | NA | NA | TRBV21-1 | CASSKWYETQYF | TGTGCCAGCAGCAAATGGTACGAGACCCAGTACTTC